Detailed here is one T cell receptor (beta chain). Its antigen is unknown. TCRdb's copy holds only in-frame clones and misses some; the assay was immunoSEQ multiplex PCR. The sample lists roughly 120,000 clones, around 89% occurring once. This entry is derived from a study of T cell responses to AZD1222 COVID-19 vaccine. Study results and caveats: Mapped onto spike, vaccine-associated CD4 TCRs spanned it and were dominant at 160-218 and 743-854.

The starting material was peripheral blood, obtained on day 0 of AZD1222 vaccination. The TCR sequence derives from an adult in good health.

CDR3 amino acids: CASSHGDRAGNTIYF. The CDR3 DNA reads as TGCGCCAGCAGCCATGGAGACAGGGCTGGAAACACCATATATTTT. The J gene is TRBJ1-3, the V gene TRBV4-1; 7 positions match TRBD1. The CDR3 has 15 residues. V trimming: 3 bases; J trimming: 2 bases; junction bases outside the gene matches: 4. Looked up from germline, CDR1 is MGHRA and CDR2 is YSYEKL.